This note documents a single TCR beta chain sequence. Germline loops: CDR1 KGHSH, CDR2 LQKENI. Between the trimmed V and J ends, which lost 0 bases and 2 bases, there was a span of 10 bases. CDR3 size: 15 residues. These data come from a study of blood T cell repertoires in COVID-19. Overall study context: Nucleic acid was either cDNA or gDNA, and it came from T cells, B-cell-depleted T cells, or PBMCs.

Per the authors' pipeline: Scientists estimated how many nucleated cells there were by amplifying reference gene primers. Some clones are missing from TCRdb's copy, which holds only in-frame ones; the method was immunoSEQ multiplex PCR. The V and J calls and clone size are taken from that table; D and trimming were inferred from the DNA. The sample contains some 350,000 clones, 88% of which appear only once. J is TRBJ1-1 and V is TRBV18; D not resolved. Sequencing was performed on peripheral blood. The TCR originated in a woman in her 70s with COVID-19, enrolled during active disease. The CDR3 DNA sequence: TGTGCCAGCTCACCACCGTCGGTGGGCAACACTGAAGCTTTCTTT. Protein product: CASSPPSVGNTEAFF. The whole variable domain, remainder taken from reference TRBV18 and TRBJ1-1, is NAGVMQNPRHLVRRRGQEARLRCSPMKGHSHVYWYRQLPEEGLKFMVYLQKENIIDESGMPKERFSAEFPKEGPSILRIQQVVRGDSAAYFCASSPPSVGNTEAFFGQGTRLTVV.